This TCR beta chain was found in a study of blood T cell repertoires in COVID-19. Across the study: From T cells, B-cell-depleted T cells, or PBMCs came the material, which was cDNA or gDNA.

Germline trimming cut 0 bases from V and 5 bases from J; bases unmatched to any gene: 15. Per germline, CDR1 SGHDN and CDR2 FVKESK. The CDR3 is 20 amino acids. The authors' processing: By means of reference gene primer amplification, nucleated cell counts were estimated. Profiling relied on immunoSEQ multiplex PCR, and the TCRdb table lists in-frame clones only, not all of them. V and J calls and clone size are copied from that table; D and trimming were computed from the DNA. The sample yields about 90,000 clones, 75% to 85% seen once. The chain combines TRBV14 with TRBJ2-2; 10 nucleotides align to TRBD2. The sample was peripheral blood. This TCR was recovered from a woman in her sixties or seventies with acute or convalescent COVID-19. CDR3 sequence: CASSQDRPGLATAGTGELFF. As DNA, the CDR3 is TGTGCCAGCAGCCAAGATAGACCGGGACTAGCGACCGCCGGGACCGGGGAGCTGTTTTTT.